This TCR beta chain stems from a study of blood T cells in healthy people across ages. Sample-barcoded 5' priming and a J-beta primer mix drove a second PCR of about 7 to 11 cycles. TCRdb passed the 5' RACE reads through MiXCR, listing each CDR3 protein once. The repertoire holds around 1,500,000 distinct CDR3 sequences, with 28% as singletons. This clonotype has a count of ten or more. The CDR3 length is 15 residues. J lost 4 bases, V lost 6 bases, and 5 bases had no gene match. The material sequenced was blood. This receptor was obtained from a woman aged 25-40 years in good health. The chain is built from TRBV12-3 or TRBV12-4 and TRBJ2-5, with 13 nucleotides matching TRBD2. The CDR3 here is CASSRTSGSGETQYF. The CDR3 DNA follows: TGTGCCAGCAGCAGGACTAGCGGGAGCGGAGAGACCCAGTACTTC.